The rows below give T cell receptor beta chains drawn from one sample of a study of Tregs in tolerant kidney transplant recipients. The assay was immunoSEQ multiplex PCR, and TCRdb's table has in-frame clones only and misses some. Of over 50,000 clones listed, roughly 88% are singletons. The material was Tregs from blood, obtained before the transplant. The receptors here all came from a human donor who received a combined kidney and bone marrow transplant. Both conserved end residues are trimmed from each CDR3. Expanded clones get a size class; other rows say once, few or many, or leave the size out.

J	V	size	CDR3
TRBJ2-3	TRBV5-1	NA	ASSLLGTGVADTQY
TRBJ1-1	TRBV5-1	NA	ASSYGQTMNTEAF
TRBJ1-5	TRBV7-2	once	ASSLATGNQPQH
TRBJ2-5	TRBV4-3	NA	ASSQGALGGETQY
TRBJ2-3	TRBV10-3	NA	AISGSALTSGDTQY
TRBJ2-5	TRBV7-7	NA	ASSKGTSGGPLQTQY
TRBJ1-2	TRBV5-4	NA	ASSLVTGEWGGYT
TRBJ2-7	TRBV5-5	NA	ASSRREGQTYEQY
TRBJ2-3	TRBV5-1	once	ASSLGTIRTDTQY
TRBJ2-1	TRBV29-1	NA	SVVPQTGLARYNEQF
TRBJ2-3	TRBV7-9	once	ASSLGADTQY
TRBJ2-2	TRBV10-2	few	ASSEVSAGELF
TRBJ2-4	TRBV7-2	NA	ASSLRRPKQIAKNIQY
TRBJ1-5	TRBV27	NA	ASSLQGGNQPQH
TRBJ1-2	TRBV4-1	NA	ASSQGAYYGYT
TRBJ1-2	TRBV10-3	NA	ASKTGEDYGYT
TRBJ1-1	TRBV5-1	few	ASRGGAGTEAF
TRBJ1-2	TRBV11-2	few	ASSLERGDGYT
TRBJ1-4	TRBV18	NA	ASSPPEQSANEKLF
TRBJ1-4	TRBV14	NA	AGSQCRDRGNEKLF
TRBJ1-6	TRBV19	NA	ASTGTYNSPLH
TRBJ2-1	TRBV7-9	NA	ASSPSPNEQF
TRBJ2-7	TRBV6-5	NA	ASRQWQGAYEQY
TRBJ2-3	TRBV20-1	NA	SAKIHTQY
TRBJ2-1	TRBV2	NA	ASSEAPAGNLRDEQF
NA	TRBV5-1	NA	ASSQSGQGLGSYEQY
TRBJ2-3	TRBV14	NA	ASSQEKRTSGPDTQY
TRBJ1-4	TRBV19	NA	ASRTPATNEKLF
TRBJ2-3	TRBV5-4	NA	ASSLDSGLTDTQY
TRBJ1-5	TRBV15	few	ATSGWGNQPQH
TRBJ1-2	TRBV7-2	NA	ASSMDGGQGYGYT
TRBJ1-5	TRBV5-5	NA	ASSQMGPPDDQPQH
TRBJ2-5	TRBV5-6	NA	ASSLGGPGQETQY
TRBJ1-5	TRBV19	NA	ASSPRVGQPQH
TRBJ1-1	TRBV28	NA	ASSTAGAGRGVEAF
TRBJ1-5	TRBV2	NA	ASRHLGVSGGFSNQPQH
TRBJ2-1	TRBV6-5	NA	ASSAGTSGHNEQF
TRBJ1-5	TRBV7-2	NA	ASSLVVGRGNQPQH
TRBJ2-4	TRBV7-2	NA	ASSRIQTGFIAKNIQY
TRBJ1-3	TRBV6-1	NA	ASSEALYGNTIY
NA	TRBV7-6	NA	ASSRGPGQGFHEQY